This T cell receptor beta chain stems from a study of cytomegalovirus exposure and HLA in healthy donors. Turning to the study itself: In a later analysis, the approximately 110 validation repertoires were reported to have used the same platform as the approximately 620 first-cohort repertoires.

The study, taken as a whole, reports: Cytomegalovirus status was reportedly diagnosed by the classifier with high specificity and sensitivity. Among TCR beta chains, those listed as cytomegalovirus-associated numbered about 150. Specificity of a few CMV-associated chains for CMV antigens was verified in vitro.

V dropped 6 bases and J dropped 1; count of bases not matched to a gene: 5. The germline CDR1 and CDR2 sequences are KGHSH and LQKENI. This CDR3 spans 15 amino acids. Points on this clone: Its specificity is not known.

The assay was immunoSEQ multiplex PCR, and TCRdb's table has in-frame clones only and misses some. The data hold about 180,000 clones, with just under 90% observed a single time. Sequencing was done on a sample of PBMCs. This chain links TRBV18 with TRBJ1-1, with 10 bases aligning to TRBD1. This receptor was identified in a woman in her twenties or thirties in good health and CMV-seronegative. The DNA of the CDR3 is TGTGCCAGCTCTGACAGGGGGCTTCGGAACACTGAAGCTTTCTTT. Protein sequence: CASSDRGLRNTEAFF.